The clone carrying this TCR beta chain was detected a few times. What it binds is not known. This sample was included in a study of identical twins. General study findings and limits: Beta out-of-frame sequences displayed a weaker excess of sharing between twins. The authors noted that invariant MAIT and iNKT cells could partly confound zero-insertion analyses.

Template switching supplied a universal primer site; unique molecular identifiers were carried on the cDNA. TCRdb fed the 5' RACE reads into MiXCR, producing one record per CDR3 protein. The profile shows around 240,000 distinct CDR3 sequences, roughly a tenth of them singletons. Trimming at V came to 5 bases and at J to 2 bases, leaving 7 bases not matched to a gene. This CDR3 has 15 residues. CDR1 is SGHAT, CDR2 FQNNGV, per germline. Sequenced input: memory T cells sorted from blood. The chain carries TRBV11-2 and TRBJ2-7; 9 positions agree with TRBD1. The TCR comes from a man in his forties or fifties in good health. CDR3 protein: CASSDYRGRTYEQYF. CDR3 DNA sequence: TGTGCCAGCAGCGACTACAGGGGGCGAACCTACGAGCAGTACTTC.